Sequencing of this TCR beta chain was carried out in a study of cytomegalovirus exposure and HLA in healthy donors. The CDR3 runs to 14 residues. J was trimmed by 7 bases and V by 8 bases; bases with no gene match: 12. CDR1 is SNHLY and CDR2 is FYNNEI in the germline V gene. The PCR used 60 Vbeta and 13 Jbeta primers. Sequencing used immunoSEQ multiplex PCR; TCRdb keeps in-frame clones, though not all of them. The profile covers about 270,000 clones, with 86% appearing a single time and around 3.7% taken by the ten largest. This receptor was taken from a man aged 35-49 years in good health and CMV-seropositive. The chain uses TRBV2 and TRBJ1-2; 8 bases map to TRBD1. Input material: PBMCs. The CDR3 nucleotides are TGTGCCAGCGCGCCAGACAGGGGAGGAGGTGGCTACACCTTC. Amino acid sequence: CASAPDRGGGGYTF.